The 22 T cell receptor beta chains presented below share a single source sample, sequenced in a study of blood T cells in healthy people across ages. Alongside a J-beta primer mix, a sample-barcoded 5' primer served in a second PCR lasting about 7 to 11 cycles. Each CDR3 protein is one row after TCRdb ran MiXCR on the 5' RACE reads. The profile shows around 990,000 distinct CDR3 sequences, approximately 26% of them singletons. The data also belong to a second study, concerning T cells of mothers and their children.

Sequenced input: blood. Every receptor here comes from a girl aged 2-10 years in good health.

This clonotype was recorded many times. The chain employs TRBV6-6 and TRBJ1-1; the D gene is possibly TRBD1 (5 bases). CDR1 MNHNY and CDR2 SVGAGI come from the germline V gene (reference sequence). This CDR3 is built from 14 residues. V was shortened by 0 bases and J by 6 bases, with 11 bases between the two germline ends. The CDR3 region has the DNA TGTGCCAGCAGTTACTCCCCCGGGACCGCTGAAGCTTTCTTT. Translation gives CASSYSPGTAEAFF.

The chain carries TRBV6-6 and TRBJ2-5; perhaps TRBD1 as D (5 bases). The CDR3 is made up of 16 amino acids. Between the trimmed V and J ends, which lost 2 bases and 3 bases, there was a span of 16 bases. Germline V gene lookup returns CDR1 MNHNY and CDR2 SVGAGI (reference sequence). The CDR3 bases are TGTGCCAGCAGTTACCTGCAGGGCACAACAGAAGAGACCCAGTACTTC. Its protein is CASSYLQGTTEETQYF.

The chain combines TRBV7-2 with TRBJ1-1; no firm D call. V lost 0 bases and J 3 bases, leaving 8 bases between the germline ends. The CDR3 is 14 amino acids. The germline CDR1 and CDR2 sequences are SGHTA and FQGNSA. The CDR3 DNA is TGTGCCAGCAGCTTAGCAGATGGTTACACTGAAGCTTTCTTT. Protein: CASSLADGYTEAFF.

In this sample, this clonotype turned up many times. This sequence may be a read error, since a much larger clone differs from it by one base. CDR3 sequence (DNA): TGTGCCAGCAGCTACCCTATGACGGGGAACACTGAAGCTTTCTTT. Its protein is CASSYPMTGNTEAFF. The chain couples TRBV11-2 to TRBJ1-1; unclear D gene. The germline V gene encodes CDR1 SGHAT and CDR2 FQNNGV. The CDR3 runs to 15 residues. Trimming removed 4 bases at V and 1 base at J, with 13 bases between.

The chain employs TRBV10-2 and TRBJ2-7; D call uncertain. The germline gives CDR1 WSHSY, CDR2 SAAADI. The CDR3 spans 15 residues. V lost 0 bases to trimming and J lost 5 bases, with 14 bases between them. This CDR3 is CASSESLWLTNEQYF. DNA for the CDR3: TGCGCCAGCAGTGAGTCGTTATGGCTAACTAACGAGCAGTACTTC.

V and J are TRBV11-2 and TRBJ2-3; possibly TRBD1 or TRBD2 for D (6 bases each). The CDR3 is 23 residues long. Germline loops: CDR1 SGHAT, CDR2 FQNNGV. The germline V and J ends were trimmed by 5 bases and 0 bases, with 36 bases remaining between them. CDR3 sequence: CASSNRNPEHWGARPASTDTQYF. The CDR3 DNA sequence: TGTGCCAGCAGCAACCGGAATCCGGAGCACTGGGGGGCTCGCCCTGCTAGCACAGATACGCAGTATTTT.

The chain uses TRBV28 and TRBJ2-5; D not resolved. CDR1 is MDHEN and CDR2 is SYDVKM in the germline V gene. This CDR3 comprises 14 residues. V lost 7 bases to trimming and J lost 6 bases, with 18 bases between them. CDR3: CASIPRQTLKTQYF. The DNA of the CDR3 is TGTGCCAGCATTCCCCGCCAGACATTAAAGACCCAGTACTTC.

This clonotype was observed a few times. The rearrangement links TRBV29-1 to TRBJ2-3, with TRBD2 identical over 12 bases. V shed 6 bases, J shed 6 bases, and the junction held 10 bases outside the gene matches. CDR3 length equals 15 residues. Germline-derived CDR1 and CDR2 are SQVTM and ANQGSEA. The CDR3 sequence is CSVERLAGAGDTQYF. CDR3 coding DNA: TGCAGCGTCGAAAGACTAGCGGGAGCGGGGGATACGCAGTATTTT.

V is TRBV7-9 and J is TRBJ1-1; D gene unclear. The V end was cut by 8 bases, the J end by 6 bases, with 16 bases between. The CDR3 has 13 residues. Germline loops: CDR1 SEHNR, CDR2 FQNEAQ (reference sequence). CDR3 loop: CASSATSAAEAFF. CDR3 DNA: TGTGCCAGCTCGGCGACTTCAGCCGCTGAAGCTTTCTTT.

In this sample, this clonotype turned up a few times. The V call is TRBV28, the J call TRBJ2-1, with TRBD1 as a possible D gene (5 bases). Germline V CDR1 and CDR2: MDHEN, SYDVKM. The CDR3 covers 13 residues. The V end was cut by 3 bases, the J end by 10 bases, with 13 bases between. DNA for the CDR3: TGTGCCAGCAGTTTGTCCCCCTCAGGGGAGCAGTTCTTC. Its protein is CASSLSPSGEQFF.

The chain recombines TRBV7-9 with TRBJ1-4; no definite D call. The CDR3 runs 14 residues. CDR1 is SEHNR and CDR2 is FQNEAQ in the germline V gene (reference sequence). Trimming pared 2 bases from V and 5 bases from J, leaving 9 bases between. The CDR3 DNA follows: TGTGCCAGCAGCTTACTCAACAGAAATGAAAAACTGTTTTTT. The encoded protein is CASSLLNRNEKLFF. Combining the CDR3 with reference TRBV7-9 and TRBJ1-4 gives the whole variable domain DTGVSQNPRHKITKRGQNVTFRCDPISEHNRLYWYRQTLGQGPEFLTYFQNEAQLEKSRLLSDRFSAERPKGSFSTLEIQRTEQGDSAMYLCASSLLNRNEKLFFGSGTQLSVL.

V is TRBV28 and J is TRBJ1-2, with D hard to call. Germline V lookup: CDR1 MDHEN, CDR2 SYDVKM. V lost 4 bases, J lost 0 bases, and 12 bases lay in between. This CDR3 is built from 15 residues. This chain's CDR3 is CASSSNDGANYGYTF. DNA for the CDR3: TGTGCCAGCAGTTCGAACGACGGGGCTAACTATGGCTACACCTTC.

In its sample, this clonotype was seen a few times. The rearrangement uses TRBV4-1 and TRBJ2-1; the match to TRBD2 covers 12 bases. From germline, CDR1 is MGHRA and CDR2 YSYEKL. Unmatched junction bases numbered 9, after V lost 3 bases and J lost 9 bases. The CDR3 sequence is 16 residues long. CDR3 DNA: TGCGCCAGCAGCCAGGTTAGACTAGCGGGAGAGGGTGAGCAGTTCTTC. This translates into CASSQVRLAGEGEQFF.

This clonotype appeared a few times. The chain joins TRBV28 to TRBJ2-3, with 8 bases lining up with TRBD1. V was pared by 5 bases and J by 4 bases, with 8 bases of the junction left unmatched. CDR1 and CDR2 (germline): MDHEN, SYDVKM. The CDR3 is 15 amino acids. DNA for the CDR3: TGTGCCAGCAGTGCGGACAGGGACATGTCAGATACGCAGTATTTT. It codes for CASSADRDMSDTQYF. Full variable domain (rest looked up from reference TRBV28 and TRBJ2-3): DVKVTQSSRYLVKRTGEKVFLECVQDMDHENMFWYRQDPGLGLRLIYFSYDVKMKEKGDIPEGYSVSREKKERFSLILESASTNQTSMYLCASSADRDMSDTQYFGPGTRLTVL.

For the CDR3, the DNA is TGCAGTGCTAGAGACCCACGACAGGGTCAGGGAGATACGCAGTATTTT. Amino acid sequence: CSARDPRQGQGDTQYF. The rearrangement links TRBV20-1 to TRBJ2-3, with 7 bases aligning to TRBD1. This CDR3 contains 16 residues. CDR1 DFQATT and CDR2 SNEGSKA come from the germline V gene (reference sequence). The V and J ends lost 0 bases and 5 bases, in that order; junction bases with no gene match: 11.

The V and J genes are TRBV2 and TRBJ2-7, with 8 bases aligning to TRBD1. Germline assignment: CDR1 SNHLY and CDR2 FYNNEI. The length of the CDR3 is 12 residues. The CDR3 is CASEGQGAEQYF. The CDR3 coding sequence is TGTGCGTCGGAGGGGCAGGGGGCCGAGCAGTACTTC.

This clonotype was recorded a few times. This chain uses TRBV7-9 with TRBJ2-3, with D unresolved. Germline V CDR1 and CDR2: SEHNR, FQNEAQ (reference sequence). The CDR3 is 11 residues long. V was clipped by 8 bases and J by 5 bases, with 8 bases between them. This CDR3 is CASRLRDTQYF. CDR3 nucleotide sequence: TGTGCCAGCCGACTGAGAGATACGCAGTATTTT.

This clonotype was seen a few times. The rearrangement joins TRBV3-1 to TRBJ2-5; D is uncertain. The germline V and J ends were trimmed by 0 bases and 3 bases, with 11 bases remaining between them. There are 15 residues in the CDR3. CDR1 and CDR2 from the germline V gene are LGHDT and YNNKEL (reference sequence). DNA for the CDR3: TGTGCCAGCAGCCAAGATGCGGCTAGTAAAGAGACCCAGTACTTC. This translates into CASSQDAASKETQYF.

This clonotype came up a few times. CDR3 region: CASSQNSGRAFNEQFF. CDR3 in DNA: TGCGCCAGCAGCCAAAATAGCGGGAGGGCGTTCAATGAGCAGTTCTTC. This rearrangement joins TRBV4-1 to TRBJ2-1; TRBD2 matches at 11 bases. CDR3 length: 16 amino acids. The ends lost 2 bases at V and 6 bases at J; junction bases unmatched: 6. Germline-derived CDR1 and CDR2 are MGHRA and YSYEKL.

This chain connects TRBV7-6 to TRBJ2-7; TRBD2 agrees at 9 bases. The CDR3 spans 12 residues. CDR1 is SGHVS and CDR2 is FNYEAQ in the germline V gene. With 5 bases clipped from V and 12 bases from J, the junction kept 8 bases outside the gene matches. The CDR3 nucleotides are TGTGCCAGCAGCAACCCCGGGACTAGCAGGTACTTC. Residues: CASSNPGTSRYF.

The J gene is TRBJ1-2, the V gene TRBV20-1; TRBD1 aligns across 8 bases. The CDR3 contains 12 residues. V gave up 4 bases and J gave up 2 bases; unmatched junction bases: 0. CDR1 is DFQATT, CDR2 SNEGSKA, per germline (reference sequence). The CDR3 loop is CSANRGNYGYTF. The CDR3 region has the DNA TGCAGTGCTAACAGGGGGAACTATGGCTACACCTTC.

The sample holds a few counts of this clonotype. The chain is built from TRBV7-2 and TRBJ2-7; 7 bases line up with TRBD1. V trimming: 5 bases; J trimming: 6 bases; junction bases outside the gene matches: 10. This CDR3 has 14 amino acids. From germline, CDR1 is SGHTA and CDR2 FQGNSA. CDR3 DNA: TGTGCCAGCAGCGCCGGGGCAGGGGGAGTCGAGCAGTACTTC. It specifies CASSAGAGGVEQYF.